This TCR beta chain was sequenced during a study of blood T cell repertoires in COVID-19. The assay was immunoSEQ multiplex PCR, and TCRdb's table has in-frame clones only and misses some. In the table there are 200,000 to 250,000 clones, 83% of which are singletons. Trimming removed 5 bases from V and 4 bases from J; junction bases left unmatched: 7. CDR1 and CDR2 from the germline V gene are LNHDA and SQIVND (reference sequence). The CDR3 loop spans 16 amino acids. V gene TRBV19 combines with J gene TRBJ2-2, with 10 bases matching TRBD2. The clonotype originates from a woman aged 50 to 65 who had been exposed to COVID-19. Material: PBMCs or T cells enriched from blood (not recorded which). CDR3 sequence reads: CASSVTSGVGTGELFF. The CDR3 DNA reads TGTGCCAGTAGTGTAACTAGCGGGGTAGGCACCGGGGAGCTGTTTTTT.